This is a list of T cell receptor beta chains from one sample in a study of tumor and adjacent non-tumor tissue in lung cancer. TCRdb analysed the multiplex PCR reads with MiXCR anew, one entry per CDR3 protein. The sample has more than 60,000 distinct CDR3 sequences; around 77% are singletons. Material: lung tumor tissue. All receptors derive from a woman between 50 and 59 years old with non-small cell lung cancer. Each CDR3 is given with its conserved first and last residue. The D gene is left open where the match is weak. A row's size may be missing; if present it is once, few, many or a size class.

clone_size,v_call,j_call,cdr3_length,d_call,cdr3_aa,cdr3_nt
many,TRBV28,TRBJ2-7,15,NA,CASSPAHLSSYEQYF,TGTGCCAGCAGTCCTGCCCACCTGAGCTCCTACGAGCAGTACTTC
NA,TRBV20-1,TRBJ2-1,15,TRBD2,CNAILAGGSSNEQFF,TGCAATGCTATCCTAGCGGGAGGGTCGTCCAATGAGCAGTTCTTC
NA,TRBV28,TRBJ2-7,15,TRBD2,CARNPGGSGTVEQYF,TGTGCCAGGAACCCAGGTGGTAGCGGGACGGTCGAGCAGTACTTC
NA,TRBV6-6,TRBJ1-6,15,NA,CTSSSPAQGNSPLNF,TGTACCAGCAGTTCTCCGGCTCAGGGGAATTCACCCCTCAACTTT
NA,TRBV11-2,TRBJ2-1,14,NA,CACSFGSADNERLF,TGTGCCTGCAGCTTTGGCAGTGCCGACAATGAGCGGCTCTTC
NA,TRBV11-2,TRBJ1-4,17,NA,CASSFSEGQPSWEKLFF,TGTGCCAGCAGCTTCTCGGAGGGGCAGCCGTCTTGGGAAAAACTGTTCTTT
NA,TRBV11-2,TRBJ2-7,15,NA,CVSSTGIGRTYEQYF,TGTGTCAGCAGCACCGGGATAGGGCGCACTTACGAGCAGTACTTC
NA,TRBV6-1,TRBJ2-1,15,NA,CASSATGERYNKQFF,TGTGCCAGCAGTGCGACGGGGGAGCGATACAATAAGCAGTTCTTC
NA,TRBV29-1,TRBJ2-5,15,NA,CSVFIRMGTLEIQYF,TGCAGCGTCTTTATAAGAATGGGAACACTAGAGATCCAATACTTC
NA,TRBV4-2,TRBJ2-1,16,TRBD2,CASSQDFSGSYNEQYF,TGTGCCAGCAGCCAAGATTTTAGCGGGAGTTACAATGAGCAATACTTC
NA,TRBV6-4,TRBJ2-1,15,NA,CASCDSGGSYNERFF,TGTGCCAGCTGTGACTCTGGTGGTTCCTACAATGAGCGGTTCTTC
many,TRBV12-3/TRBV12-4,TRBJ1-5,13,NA,CASTPNTDQPQHF,TGTGCCAGCACCCCAAACACCGATCAGCCCCAGCATTTT
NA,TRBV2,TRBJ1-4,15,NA,CASSANGGDAEKLFF,TGTGCCAGCAGTGCAAACGGTGGAGATGCGGAAAAACTGTTTTTT
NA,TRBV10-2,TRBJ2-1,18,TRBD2,CASSDFWGGLASGDEQFF,TGTGCCAGCAGTGACTTCTGGGGCGGACTAGCGAGTGGGGATGAGCAGTTCTTC
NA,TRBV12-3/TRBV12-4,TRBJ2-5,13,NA,CASRLEGSETQYF,TGTGCCAGTCGTTTAGAGGGAAGCGAGACCCAGTACTTC
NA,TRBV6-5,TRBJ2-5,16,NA,CASKEWKEGTVRTQYF,TGTGCCAGCAAAGAGTGGAAGGAGGGGACGGTGCGGACCCAGTACTTC
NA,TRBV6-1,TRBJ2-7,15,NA,CASNEGGALSYEEYF,TGTGCCAGCAATGAAGGAGGGGCCCTCTCCTACGAGGAGTACTTC
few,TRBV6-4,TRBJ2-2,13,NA,CANSSGNTGELFF,TGTGCCAACAGTAGCGGGAACACCGGGGAGCTGTTTTTT
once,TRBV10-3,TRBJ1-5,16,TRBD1,CAIRDSTGLGNQPHHF,TGTGCCATCAGAGACTCGACAGGGTTGGGCAATCAGCCCCACCATTTT
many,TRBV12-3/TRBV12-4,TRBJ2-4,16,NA,CASSLGTPHAKNIQYF,TGTGCCAGCAGTTTAGGGACACCCCATGCCAAAAACATTCAGTACTTC
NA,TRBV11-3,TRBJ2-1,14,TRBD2,CASSPGLAGGLPFF,TGTGCCAGCAGCCCAGGACTTGCGGGAGGGTTGCCGTTCTTC
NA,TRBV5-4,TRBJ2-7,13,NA,CASSMRQTYEQYF,TGTGCCAGCAGCATGAGACAGACCTATGAGCAGTACTTC
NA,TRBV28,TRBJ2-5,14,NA,CDSSFGEQGEAQYF,TGTGACAGCAGTTTCGGCGAGCAGGGGGAGGCCCAGTACTTC
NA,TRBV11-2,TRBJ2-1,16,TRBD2,CTSSLEAGAGHNEHFF,TGTACCAGCAGCTTAGAGGCGGGAGCGGGGCACAATGAGCACTTCTTC
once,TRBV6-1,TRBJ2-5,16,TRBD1,CAGNQRQGSLAETQYF,TGTGCCGGCAATCAGAGACAGGGGAGCTTAGCAGAGACCCAGTACTTC
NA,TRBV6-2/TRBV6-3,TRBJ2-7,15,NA,CASSYSTVGTYEQYF,TGTGCCAGCAGTTACTCGACGGTGGGCACTTACGAGCAGTACTTC
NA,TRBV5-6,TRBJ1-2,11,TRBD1,CGSISTGPGTF,TGTGGCAGCATCTCGACAGGGCCGGGTACCTTC
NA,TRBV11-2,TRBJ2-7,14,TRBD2,CAGSLRTSLWEQYF,TGTGCCGGCAGCCTCAGGACTAGTCTGTGGGAGCAGTACTTC
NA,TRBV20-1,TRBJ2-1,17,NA,CSARPTPSSTPYNEQLF,TGCAGTGCTAGGCCCACCCCTAGCTCGACCCCCTACAATGAGCAGTTATTC
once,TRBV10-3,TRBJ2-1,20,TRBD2,CAISEFVTPGLTSSYNEQFF,TGTGCCATCAGTGAGTTCGTCACCCCGGGACTAACCAGCTCCTACAATGAGCAATTCTTC
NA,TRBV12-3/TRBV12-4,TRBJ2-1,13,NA,CASTPSAYNEQFF,TGTGCCAGCACCCCCTCCGCCTACAATGAGCAGTTCTTC
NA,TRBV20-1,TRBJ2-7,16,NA,CSVRDSRIPLLREQYF,TGCAGTGTTCGGGACTCACGGATCCCACTACTTAGGGAGCAGTACTTC
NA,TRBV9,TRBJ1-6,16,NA,CASSVTMGPPNSPLHF,TGTGCCAGCAGCGTAACGATGGGACCGCCGAACTCACCCCTCCACTTT